The T cell receptor beta chain described here comes from a study of blood T cell repertoires in COVID-19. The V and J ends lost 6 bases and 4 bases respectively, with 15 bases between them. The CDR3 runs 14 residues. The germline V gene has CDR1 MDHEN and CDR2 SYDVKM. Sequenced by immunoSEQ multiplex PCR; TCRdb stores in-frame clones only, minus some. The sample records around 110,000 clones, 84% being singletons. Participant ages covered roughly 18 to 89 years across 20 to 30 US areas. Recovered Cohort 3 donors showed two negative PCRs, clearance, or symptom resolution. The origin of this receptor is a woman aged 30 to 39 who had recovered from COVID-19. The rearrangement uses TRBV28 and TRBJ1-2; TRBD1 is a possible D gene (5 bases). The sample consisted of PBMCs or T cells enriched from blood (not recorded which). In DNA form, the CDR3 reads TGTGCCAGCAGCCCCCCGTTGGGGCCCTATGGCTACACCTTC. It is translated as CASSPPLGPYGYTF.